These 20 T cell receptor beta chains came from one sample sequenced in a study of shared clonotypes between healthy human individuals (TCRdb year 2020). Library generation was performed with the immunoSEQ multiplex PCR assay. TCRdb limited this immuneACCESS table to in-frame rearrangements with V and J called. A share of clones is missing; checked studies link under half to unresolved V genes, and the rest is unexplained. Recorded for this sample are over 2 million clones; about 95% of them occurred a single time. The top ten clones comprise about 1.1% of the sample. CD8 naive samples consisted of CD45RO-negative cells that were positively selected for CCR7, yielding a CD45RA+CCR7+ population without TemRA cells. The sequencing input was naive CD8+ T cells sorted from blood. This specimen's cell subset or site label, interpreted: CD45RA+CCR7+. The receptors come from a man between 18 and 35 years old in good health.

The gene calls are TRBV9 and TRBJ1-1; no definite D call. The CDR3 covers 16 residues. Germline V gene data show CDR1 as SGDLS and CDR2 as YYNGEE. Trimming pared 4 bases from V and 0 bases from J, leaving 16 bases between. CDR3 region: CASSIVGGGMNTEAFF. Here the CDR3 DNA reads TGTGCCAGCAGCATAGTAGGAGGAGGGATGAACACTGAAGCTTTCTTT. The full variable domain, rest sourced from reference TRBV9 and TRBJ1-1, is DSGVTQTPKHLITATGQRVTLRCSPRSGDLSVYWYQQSLDQGLQFLIQYYNGEERAKGNILERFSAQQFPDLHSELNLSSLELGDSALYFCASSIVGGGMNTEAFFGQGTRLTVV.

In its sample, this clone was seen once. The chain employs TRBV15 and TRBJ1-6, with D maybe TRBD1 (5 bases). This CDR3 is 16 amino acids long. From germline, CDR1 is LNHNV and CDR2 YYDKDF (reference sequence). V was pared by 1 base and J by 0 bases, with 7 bases between. For the CDR3, the DNA is TGTGCCACCAGCAGAGGCAGGGACTCCTATAATTCACCCCTCCACTTT. Translation gives CATSRGRDSYNSPLHF.

This chain uses TRBV6-1 with TRBJ2-7; 7 nucleotides agree with TRBD1. V was clipped by 1 base and J by 7 bases; unmatched bases: 10. This CDR3 has 15 amino acids. Germline V lookup: CDR1 MNHNS, CDR2 SASEGT. The CDR3 region is CASSEGQGLRGEQYF. The CDR3 coding sequence is TGTGCCAGCAGTGAAGGGCAGGGGCTCAGGGGGGAGCAGTACTTC.

The J gene is TRBJ2-7, the V gene TRBV6-5; perhaps TRBD1 as D (5 bases). The germline CDR1 and CDR2 sequences are MNHEY and SVGAGI. Trimming cost V 0 bases and J 9 bases, with 15 bases left between them. The CDR3 sequence is 14 residues long. The CDR3 DNA is TGTGCCAGCAGTTACTCCCTCGGTCCAACAGGGCAGTACTTC. Its protein is CASSYSLGPTGQYF.

Comments on this clone: Other DNA sequences within the sample encode an identical CDR3. The J gene is TRBJ1-3, the V gene TRBV7-9, with D possibly TRBD1 on 5 matching bases. CDR1 and CDR2 from the germline V gene are SEHNR and FQNEAQ (reference sequence). The V end lost 6 bases, the J end lost 0 bases, and 9 bases lay between the germline ends. This CDR3 spans 14 amino acids. The CDR3 DNA reads as TGTGCCAGCAGTTCGACAGTCTCTGGAAACACCATATATTTT. Its protein is CASSSTVSGNTIYF. The full variable domain, rest sourced from reference TRBV7-9 and TRBJ1-3, is DTGVSQNPRHKITKRGQNVTFRCDPISEHNRLYWYRQTLGQGPEFLTYFQNEAQLEKSRLLSDRFSAERPKGSFSTLEIQRTEQGDSAMYLCASSSTVSGNTIYFGEGSWLTVV.

On this clone itself: The same CDR3 can be traced to other DNA sequences in this sample. This rearrangement joins TRBV6-5 to TRBJ2-5; maybe TRBD1 (6 bases). V was shortened by 2 bases and J by 5 bases, with 12 bases between the two germline ends. This CDR3 comprises 14 residues. In germline, CDR1 is MNHEY, CDR2 SVGAGI. CDR3 in amino acids: CASSYGQGMETQYF. The CDR3, as DNA: TGTGCCAGCAGTTACGGGCAGGGGATGGAGACCCAGTACTTC.

J is TRBJ2-7 and V is TRBV13; D may correspond to TRBD1 or TRBD2 (5 bases each). The germline V gene encodes CDR1 PRHDT and CDR2 FYEKMQ (reference sequence). V shed 4 bases and J shed 0 bases, with 10 bases lying between them. This CDR3 comprises 14 residues. CDR3: CASSSAGTSYEQYF. The CDR3 DNA follows: TGTGCCAGCAGCTCCGCCGGGACCTCCTACGAGCAGTACTTC.

The CDR3 DNA follows: TGTGCCAGCACCGCCGGGACTAGCGATTACGAGCAGTACTTC. This sequence encodes CASTAGTSDYEQYF. The chain carries TRBV13 and TRBJ2-7, with 10 bases aligning to TRBD2. After removal of 7 bases from V and 4 bases from J, the junction contained 7 bases not matched to a gene. CDR3 length: 14 residues. Per germline, CDR1 PRHDT and CDR2 FYEKMQ (reference sequence).

V usage is TRBV6-1 and J usage is TRBJ2-5; the match to TRBD2 covers 13 bases. V dropped 4 bases and J dropped 1; count of bases not matched to a gene: 9. The CDR3 sequence is 18 residues long. Germline V gene lookup returns CDR1 MNHNS and CDR2 SASEGT. This CDR3 reads CASSARTSGSAPQETQYF. CDR3 nucleotides: TGTGCCAGCAGTGCCCGGACTAGCGGGAGCGCACCCCAAGAGACCCAGTACTTC.

The genes are TRBV7-8 and TRBJ1-2; TRBD1 might be the D (5 bases). Between the trimmed V and J ends, which lost 5 bases and 4 bases, there was a span of 14 bases. The CDR3 has 14 residues. CDR1 SGHVS and CDR2 FQNEAQ come from the germline V gene. This CDR3 reads CASSLNGAVYGYTF. The CDR3, as DNA: TGTGCCAGCAGCCTTAACGGGGCTGTCTATGGCTACACCTTC.

This chain joins TRBV6-1 and TRBJ1-2; D might be TRBD1 (6 bases). Germline V lookup: CDR1 MNHNS, CDR2 SASEGT. Trimming removed 10 bases at V and 4 bases at J, with 16 bases between. The CDR3 length is 13 residues. This CDR3 is CATSYREAYGYTF. The CDR3 coding sequence is TGTGCCACCTCCTACAGGGAGGCCTATGGCTACACCTTC.

This chain uses TRBV14 with TRBJ2-1, with D uncertain. V was pared by 1 base and J by 6 bases, with 7 bases between. CDR3 length: 13 residues. Germline CDR1 reads SGHDN; CDR2 reads FVKESK. The CDR3 coding sequence is TGTGCCAGCAGCCAAGTTGTGCTCAATGAGCAGTTCTTC. It encodes CASSQVVLNEQFF.

The genes are TRBV18 and TRBJ2-5; D gene unclear. The V gene's germline CDR1 is KGHSH and CDR2 LQKENI. This CDR3 spans 12 amino acids. With 6 bases removed from V and 0 bases from J, the gap between germline ends came to 5 bases. This chain's CDR3 is CASSRDQETQYF. The CDR3 DNA sequence: TGTGCCAGCTCCCGAGACCAAGAGACCCAGTACTTC.

This chain links TRBV4-1 with TRBJ2-3; D is perhaps TRBD2 (6 bases). Per germline, CDR1 MGHRA and CDR2 YSYEKL. CDR3 length equals 14 residues. Trimming stripped 1 base from V and 4 bases from J, with 9 bases between. The CDR3 protein is CASSQVAASDTQYF. CDR3 bases: TGCGCCAGCAGCCAAGTAGCGGCCTCAGATACGCAGTATTTT.

Details on this clone: In the same sample, other DNA sequences code for this CDR3. The CDR3 DNA reads as TGTGCCAGTAGTATCGGACCGAACACCGGGGAGCTGTTTTTT. It specifies CASSIGPNTGELFF. V usage is TRBV27 and J usage is TRBJ2-2, with D unresolved. Trimming pared 9 bases from V and 0 bases from J, leaving 11 bases between. Germline CDR1 MNHEY, CDR2 SMNVEV (reference sequence). This CDR3 has 14 residues.

V gene TRBV9 combines with J gene TRBJ2-1, with 9 bases identical to TRBD1. The CDR3 sequence is 15 residues long. V gave up 0 bases and J gave up 6 bases; unmatched junction bases: 4. In germline, CDR1 is SGDLS, CDR2 YYNGEE. The CDR3 DNA follows: TGTGCCAGCAGCGTAGGGACAGGGGTTTTCAATGAGCAGTTCTTC. Protein product: CASSVGTGVFNEQFF.

The chain recombines TRBV10-3 with TRBJ1-4; D is perhaps TRBD1 (5 bases). Per the germline V gene, CDR1 is ENHRY and CDR2 is SYGVKD. The CDR3 runs 12 residues. V gave up 4 bases and J gave up 7 bases, with 7 bases separating them. In DNA form, the CDR3 reads TGTGCCATCAGTGGGGGGAGTGAAAAACTGTTTTTT. This translates into CAISGGSEKLFF.

The chain recombines TRBV28 with TRBJ1-2, with 10 bases fitting TRBD1. The CDR3 runs 13 residues. With 4 bases clipped from V and 8 bases from J, the junction kept 4 bases outside the gene matches. CDR1 is MDHEN and CDR2 is SYDVKM in the germline V gene. CDR3 coding DNA: TGTGCCAGCAGTTCGACAGGGGGCGAGGGCTACACCTTC. Protein: CASSSTGGEGYTF.

The chain uses TRBV27 and TRBJ1-3; TRBD1 matches at 7 bases. V lost 0 bases to trimming and J lost 2 bases; unmatched junction nucleotides: 1. CDR1 and CDR2 from the germline V gene are MNHEY and SMNVEV (reference sequence). There are 15 residues in the CDR3. CDR3 coding DNA: TGTGCCAGCAGTTTATCCGACAGGGCTGGAAACACCATATATTTT. Translating gives CASSLSDRAGNTIYF.

The gene calls are TRBV7-9 and TRBJ2-5; 7 bases fit TRBD2. Germline V gene lookup returns CDR1 SEHNR and CDR2 FQNEAQ (reference sequence). The CDR3 totals 16 residues. V trimming: 1 base; J trimming: 7 bases; junction bases outside the gene matches: 12. The CDR3 DNA sequence: TGTGCCAGCAGCTTAGATTACGGGGGGTATCCGCGGACCCAGTACTTC. Amino acids: CASSLDYGGYPRTQYF.